Listed below are T cell receptor beta chains from one sample, sequenced in a study of T cell repertoires in cytomegalovirus infection. One entry per CDR3 protein, called by TCRdb with MiXCR from the reads. The sample lists 150,000 to 200,000 distinct CDR3 sequences, approximately 28% occurring once. The material sequenced was PBMCs. The receptors were gathered from a human donor in good health (CMV status not recorded). Some clones in this sample may be carry-over from other donors' samples. The CDR3 runs from the conserved cysteine through the conserved F or W. The D gene is left open where the match is weak. Size is stated for part of the rows, as once, few or many counts, or as a class when the clone is expanded.

j_call | v_call | d_call | clone_size | cdr3_aa | cdr3_nt
TRBJ2-1 | TRBV7-2 | TRBD2 | - | CATTTSGGYNEQFF | TGTGCCACAACCACTAGCGGGGGCTACAATGAGCAGTTCTTC
TRBJ1-1 | TRBV9 | - | - | CASSPTPGTPGGEAFF | TGTGCCAGCAGCCCGACCCCTGGGACTCCCGGGGGTGAAGCTTTCTTT
TRBJ1-6 | TRBV7-2 | - | - | CASSLIPDNSALHF | TGTGCCAGCAGCTTAATTCCTGATAATTCAGCCCTCCACTTT
TRBJ2-7 | TRBV7-6 | - | many | CASSFRGGVQYF | TGTGCCAGCAGCTTCAGGGGGGGCGTGCAGTACTTC
TRBJ1-1 | TRBV7-8 | - | many | CASSFSPNTEAFF | TGTGCCAGCAGCTTCTCACCGAACACTGAAGCTTTCTTT
TRBJ1-2 | TRBV6-2/TRBV6-3 | - | many | CASSYGRPYGYTF | TGTGCCAGCAGTTACGGCAGGCCCTATGGCTACACCTTC
TRBJ2-5 | TRBV10-3 | - | - | CAISEVRGGGIQETQYF | TGTGCCATCAGTGAGGTCAGGGGGGGGGGGATACAAGAGACCCAGTACTTC
TRBJ2-5 | TRBV4-1 | TRBD2 | - | CASSLRVLAGGPGETQYF | TGCGCCAGCAGCCTACGAGTTCTAGCGGGGGGGCCTGGAGAGACCCAGTACTTC
TRBJ1-5 | TRBV15 | TRBD1 | few | CATSRDLRGQGLGSNQPQHF | TGTGCCACCAGCAGAGATTTGAGGGGACAGGGGCTGGGAAGCAATCAGCCCCAGCATTTT
TRBJ2-7 | TRBV20-1 | - | - | CSARQGPYEQYF | TGCAGTGCTAGACAGGGACCCTACGAGCAGTACTTC
TRBJ2-1 | TRBV29-1 | TRBD2 | few | CSAAGVPGYEQFF | TGCAGCGCCGCGGGGGTCCCGGGCTATGAGCAGTTCTTC
TRBJ2-1 | TRBV20-1 | - | few | CSAGGGAMNDNEQFF | TGCAGTGCTGGAGGGGGGGCCATGAATGACAATGAGCAGTTCTTC
TRBJ1-3 | TRBV7-6 | - | - | CASSSDHGNTIYF | TGTGCCAGCAGCTCCGATCATGGAAACACCATATATTTT
TRBJ2-2 | TRBV5-6 | - | - | CASSPQGLVTGELFF | TGTGCCAGCAGCCCGCAAGGTCTGGTTACCGGGGAGCTGTTTTTT
TRBJ1-1 | TRBV29-1 | - | - | CSGAQGPNTEAFF | TGCAGCGGTGCACAGGGACCGAACACTGAAGCTTTCTTT
TRBJ2-2 | TRBV6-2/TRBV6-3 | TRBD2 | - | CASSPSGMGELFF | TGTGCCAGCAGTCCTAGCGGGATGGGGGAGCTGTTTTTT
TRBJ1-2 | TRBV18 | - | - | CASSPAEYGYNF | TGTGCCAGCTCACCGGCGGAGTATGGCTACAACTTC
TRBJ2-1 | TRBV13 | - | - | CASSPRTGGGYNEQFF | TGTGCCAGCAGCCCTAGGACGGGGGGCGGTTACAATGAGCAGTTCTTC
TRBJ1-4 | TRBV7-2 | - | few | CASSPGGGGDEKLFF | TGTGCCAGCAGCCCTGGAGGGGGGGGGGATGAAAAACTGTTTTTT
TRBJ2-5 | TRBV4-3 | - | - | CASSLGPNPETQYF | TGCGCCAGCAGCTTAGGCCCTAACCCGGAGACCCAGTACTTC